Listed below are T cell receptor beta chains from one sample, sequenced in a study of OX40 agonist ivuxolimab in advanced cancers. Only in-frame clones appear in the TCRdb table, and some are missing; sequencing was by immunoSEQ multiplex PCR. The sample lists 14,000 to 15,000 clones, roughly 80% seen once, with under 35% in the top ten. The material sequenced was CD4+ or CD8+ T cells sorted from blood, taken in a trial of the OX40 agonist ivuxolimab. These receptors all come from an adult with an advanced solid tumor such as melanoma, head and neck, liver or kidney cancer. Each CDR3 is given with its conserved first and last residue. The D gene is left open where the match is weak. Not every row has a clone size; where given, it reads once, few, many or a size class.

TRBJ1-5	TRBD1	.	TRBV28	TGTGCCAGCAGGTTAACAGGGGTTAGCAATCAGCCCCAGCATTTT	CASRLTGVSNQPQHF
TRBJ1-3	TRBD1	.	TRBV28	TGTGCCAGCAGTTCTCCGGGACAGGGGTCGGTCTCTGGAAACACCATATATTTT	CASSSPGQGSVSGNTIYF
TRBJ1-1	TRBD1	.	TRBV5-6	TGTGCCAGCAGCCAAGGAGCAGGGGGCACTGAAGCTTTCTTT	CASSQGAGGTEAFF
TRBJ2-5	.	.	TRBV7-9	TGTGCCAGCAGCTTAGCGACTAGACAAGAGACCCAGTACTTC	CASSLATRQETQYF
TRBJ2-1	.	.	TRBV5-6	TGTGCCAGCAGCTTCCTAGCAAGGGGGGAGCAGTTCTTC	CASSFLARGEQFF
TRBJ2-7	TRBD1	once	TRBV5-6	TGTGCCAGCAGCAACCGGGACAGGGGCATAGACGAGCAGTACTTC	CASSNRDRGIDEQYF
TRBJ2-3	.	.	TRBV29-1	TGCGACCTCGAAGGGGACCTCACAGATACGCAGTATTTT	CDLEGDLTDTQYF
TRBJ2-3	.	.	TRBV7-9	TGTGCCAGCAGCCCACTCAAAACGCAGTATTTT	CASSPLKTQYF
TRBJ2-3	.	.	TRBV6-4	TGTGCCAGCAGTTCGAGTACCGGGTTCGATACGCAGTATTTT	CASSSSTGFDTQYF
TRBJ2-5	TRBD2	.	TRBV28	TGTGCCAGCACGGGGGGGCTGGGAGAGACCCAGTACTTC	CASTGGLGETQYF
TRBJ1-2	.	.	TRBV5-4	TGTGCCAGCAGCTTGGATAGGCCAGGCGGGATGACCTACACCTTC	CASSLDRPGGMTYTF